The rows below give T cell receptor beta chains drawn from one sample of a study of T-cell memory formation after mild COVID-19. TCRdb ran MiXCR on the 5' RACE reads and lists one entry per CDR3 protein. This table has about 180,000 distinct CDR3 sequences, approximately 17% appearing once. Sequencing was done on a sample of PBMCs or a T cell subset sorted from them (not recorded which). The receptors here all came from a man between 18 and 35 years old who had mild COVID-19 (a few samples of this study predate the infection). Cell type and time point are not known. Each CDR3 is given with its conserved first and last residue. A D gene is named only where the DNA matches it firmly. For some rows the clone size is stated as once, few or many, or as a class when expanded; others skip it.

few | TRBJ2-4 | . | TRBV4-1 | CASSQPPPAGNIQYF | TGCGCCAGCAGCCAACCTCCCCCAGCGGGAAACATTCAGTACTTC
. | TRBJ2-3 | TRBD2 | TRBV12-3/TRBV12-4 | CASSPGSGGPSTDTQYF | TGTGCCAGCAGTCCAGGTAGCGGGGGGCCTAGCACAGATACGCAGTATTTT
. | TRBJ1-2 | . | TRBV6-1 | CASSSRGWPRYTF | TGTGCCAGCAGTTCCAGAGGGTGGCCGCGCTACACCTTC
. | TRBJ2-5 | TRBD1 | TRBV5-1 | CASSLADRVQETQYF | TGCGCCAGCAGCTTGGCCGACAGGGTCCAAGAGACCCAGTACTTC
few | TRBJ2-3 | TRBD2 | TRBV7-2 | CASRRAGGLSTDTQYF | TGTGCCAGCAGACGAGCGGGGGGGCTAAGCACAGATACGCAGTATTTT
few | TRBJ2-4 | . | TRBV7-2 | CASSLGVVGGNIQYF | TGTGCCAGCAGCTTAGGGGTCGTCGGGGGAAACATTCAGTACTTC
. | TRBJ1-2 | . | TRBV7-2 | CASSQLYGYTF | TGTGCCAGCAGCCAGTTATATGGCTACACCTTC
many | TRBJ2-7 | . | TRBV29-1 | CSAGVGYEQYF | TGCAGCGCCGGAGTAGGATACGAGCAGTACTTC
. | TRBJ2-3 | TRBD2 | TRBV7-2 | CASSLVLAGRNTQYF | TGTGCCAGCAGCTTAGTACTAGCGGGGAGGAATACGCAGTATTTT
. | TRBJ1-2 | . | TRBV15 | CATSPVNQGPGGYTF | TGTGCCACCAGCCCCGTCAATCAGGGGCCAGGGGGCTACACCTTC
. | TRBJ1-5 | TRBD1 | TRBV6-2/TRBV6-3 | CASSLQGQGIWQPQHF | TGTGCCAGCAGTCTCCAGGGACAGGGAATTTGGCAGCCCCAGCATTTT
few | TRBJ2-3 | TRBD2 | TRBV24-1 | CATSEGSGVNTQYF | TGTGCCACCAGTGAGGGTAGCGGGGTGAATACGCAGTATTTT
. | TRBJ1-2 | . | TRBV7-2 | CASSLGGVGPYGYTF | TGTGCCAGCAGCTTAGGAGGGGTTGGTCCCTATGGCTACACCTTC
. | TRBJ2-3 | TRBD1 | TRBV11-3 | CASSSGTGPSTQYF | TGTGCCAGCAGCTCCGGGACAGGGCCCAGTACGCAGTATTTT
. | TRBJ2-7 | TRBD1 | TRBV2 | CASRGTAYEQYF | TGTGCCAGCAGAGGGACAGCCTACGAGCAGTACTTC
. | TRBJ2-3 | . | TRBV9 | CASSVGPDLTDTQYF | TGTGCCAGCAGCGTAGGCCCTGACCTCACAGATACGCAGTATTTT
. | TRBJ1-2 | . | TRBV9 | CASSGGRSDGYTF | TGTGCCAGCAGCGGTGGCAGGTCGGATGGCTACACCTTC
few | TRBJ2-1 | . | TRBV5-1 | CASSFTQGLYNEQFF | TGCGCCAGCAGCTTCACTCAGGGGCTTTACAATGAGCAGTTCTTC
few | TRBJ2-1 | . | TRBV5-5 | CASSQAGGAVYNEQFF | TGTGCCAGCAGCCAGGCAGGGGGGGCGGTCTACAATGAGCAGTTCTTC
few | TRBJ2-3 | . | TRBV7-3 | CASSSAAGAQYF | TGTGCCAGCAGCTCCGCTGCAGGTGCGCAGTATTTT
. | TRBJ2-2 | . | TRBV2 | CASTGYTGELFF | TGTGCCAGTACAGGTTACACCGGGGAGCTGTTTTTT
few | TRBJ2-5 | TRBD1 | TRBV5-5 | CASSLGTGAGETQYF | TGTGCCAGCAGCTTAGGGACAGGGGCTGGGGAGACCCAGTACTTC
. | TRBJ1-1 | . | TRBV15 | CATSTTENTEAFF | TGTGCCACCAGCACGACAGAAAACACTGAAGCTTTCTTT
. | TRBJ2-7 | . | TRBV7-9 | CASSLAVVSEQYF | TGTGCCAGCAGCTTAGCTGTGGTGAGCGAGCAGTACTTC
. | TRBJ1-1 | TRBD1 | TRBV5-1 | CASSMTGPTEAFF | TGCGCCAGCAGCATGACAGGGCCCACTGAAGCTTTCTTT
. | TRBJ1-2 | . | TRBV19 | CASSTDLTVSSGYTF | TGTGCCAGTAGTACCGATTTGACAGTCTCTAGTGGCTACACCTTC